The 9 T cell receptor beta chains below all came from one sample that was sequenced in a study of blood T cell repertoires in COVID-19. The protocol was immunoSEQ multiplex PCR, while the TCRdb copy is restricted to in-frame clones and leaves out a portion. The sample carries 200,000 to 300,000 clones, about 89% recorded once. Sequences were obtained from peripheral blood. These receptors were collected from a woman aged 55-69 years who had recovered from COVID-19.

Turning to this clone: The identical CDR3 is also encoded by other nucleotide sequences in the sample. This chain links TRBV9 with TRBJ2-7, with no clear D. This CDR3 is 13 amino acids long. V lost 0 bases, J lost 0 bases, and 4 bases lay in between. Germline V gives CDR1 SGDLS, CDR2 YYNGEE. CDR3 sequence reads: CASSVGLSYEQYF. CDR3 nucleotide sequence: TGTGCCAGCAGCGTAGGACTCTCCTACGAGCAGTACTTC.

V and J are TRBV28 and TRBJ2-1; D is perhaps TRBD1 (6 bases). This CDR3 region has 15 residues. Germline V gene data show CDR1 as MDHEN and CDR2 as SYDVKM. Trimming removed 11 bases at V and 0 bases at J, with 17 bases between. DNA for the CDR3: TGTGCCGCCCGGAGGCAGGGGTTCTCCTACAATGAGCAGTTCTTC. Translated: CAARRQGFSYNEQFF.

The chain joins TRBV29-1 to TRBJ2-3; D is possibly TRBD1 (5 bases). Trimming cost V 7 bases and J 4 bases, with 21 bases left between them. This CDR3 is 15 amino acids long. The germline V gene has CDR1 SQVTM and CDR2 ANQGSEA. CDR3 nucleotide sequence: TGCAGCGGACGAACAGGACGCACTGGCGCAGATACGCAGTATTTT. It encodes CSGRTGRTGADTQYF.

This clone was seen only a few times. This rearrangement joins TRBV19 to TRBJ2-3, with 8 bases fitting TRBD1. Germline V CDR1 and CDR2: LNHDA, SQIVND (reference sequence). The CDR3 contains 16 residues. The V and J ends lost 7 bases and 2 bases, in that order; junction bases with no gene match: 11. The CDR3 protein is CASNSIRDRNTDTQYF. The CDR3 bases are TGTGCCAGTAACTCAATCCGGGACAGGAACACAGATACGCAGTATTTT.

V usage is TRBV28 and J usage is TRBJ1-3; 8 positions agree with TRBD1. The CDR3 sequence is 14 residues long. V shed 2 bases and J 4 bases; nucleotides not matched to a gene: 1. Germline V gene lookup returns CDR1 MDHEN and CDR2 SYDVKM. The DNA of the CDR3 is TGTGCCAGCAGTTTACCAGGGGGCGGAAACACCATATATTTT. The encoded protein is CASSLPGGGNTIYF.

The J gene is TRBJ1-1, the V gene TRBV20-1; D is unclear. The V end was cut by 3 bases, the J end by 1 base, with 9 bases between. The germline CDR1 and CDR2 sequences are DFQATT and SNEGSKA (reference sequence). The CDR3 consists of 13 residues. In nucleotides, the CDR3 is TGCAGTGCTAGTGGGCGGTCGAACACTGAAGCTTTCTTT. It encodes CSASGRSNTEAFF.

This chain joins TRBV2 and TRBJ1-2; tentative D call: TRBD1 (6 bases). Per germline, CDR1 SNHLY and CDR2 FYNNEI. V gave up 6 bases and J gave up 7 bases, with 21 bases separating them. This CDR3 comprises 15 residues. This CDR3 reads CASSAERGGGGGYTF. CDR3 coding DNA: TGTGCCAGCAGCGCCGAAAGAGGGGGTGGAGGTGGCTACACCTTC.

The V call is TRBV11-2, the J call TRBJ2-7, with TRBD2 matching over 9 bases. V shed 6 bases and J 5 bases; nucleotides not matched to a gene: 11. CDR3 length: 15 amino acids. Germline V gives CDR1 SGHAT, CDR2 FQNNGV. The CDR3 coding sequence is TGTGCCAGCAGTCGTGTGCGGGGGGGCCGGCACGAGCAGTACTTC. Protein: CASSRVRGGRHEQYF.

The chain uses TRBV25-1 and TRBJ1-2; D ambiguous. The CDR3 is made up of 11 amino acids. The V end was cut by 6 bases, the J end by 8 bases, with 10 bases between. Germline CDR1 is MGHDK and CDR2 is SYGVNS. CDR3 sequence reads: CASRSSLGYTF. DNA of the CDR3: TGTGCCAGCAGGAGCTCCCTCGGCTACACCTTC.